This T cell receptor beta chain is drawn from a study of shared clonotypes between healthy human individuals. TCRdb keeps only in-frame clones here, not all; method: immunoSEQ multiplex PCR. Here the sample spans about 2 million clones, about 94% being singletons. It was CD45RO-negative cells, positively selected for CCR7, that made up naive CD8 cells, with terminally differentiated effector memory CD45RA+ cells excluded. Caucasian adults residing in Nashville, Tennessee made up all the donors. The germline CDR1 and CDR2 sequences are MGHRA and YSYEKL. This CDR3 contains 17 residues. Trimming at V came to 4 bases and at J to 5 bases, leaving 14 bases not matched to a gene.

J is TRBJ2-3 and V is TRBV4-1; 8 nucleotides agree with TRBD2. The sample consisted of naive CD8+ T cells sorted from blood. This receptor was taken from a man between 18 and 35 years old in good health. CDR3 loop: CASSPVLAGVMQDTQYF. As DNA, the CDR3 is TGCGCCAGCAGCCCTGTCCTAGCGGGCGTGATGCAAGATACGCAGTATTTT.